This TCR beta chain was recovered during a study of T cell changes during pregnancy in multiple sclerosis. Generated by immunoSEQ multiplex PCR, the TCRdb table keeps only in-frame clones and is missing some. The sample includes approximately 130,000 clones, about 96% of them seen just once. The sample here was peripheral blood, taken after pregnancy. The TCR comes from a female donor with multiple sclerosis, enrolled in a pregnancy study.

The CDR3 loop reads CASSSGLVGEQFF. In DNA form, the CDR3 reads TGTGCCAGCAGCTCGGGACTAGTGGGTGAGCAGTTCTTC. The rearrangement links TRBV7-2 to TRBJ2-1, with 8 nucleotides matching TRBD2. The CDR3 is 13 residues long. The germline V gene has CDR1 SGHTA and CDR2 FQGNSA. V lost 4 bases to trimming and J lost 9 bases; unmatched junction nucleotides: 5.